The 15 T cell receptor beta chains below come from one sample, sequenced in a study of blood T cells in healthy people across ages. With a J-beta primer mix and a sample-barcoded 5' primer, a second PCR ran about 7 to 12 cycles. TCRdb re-called the 5' RACE reads through MiXCR, storing one row per CDR3 protein. The sample contains approximately 320,000 distinct CDR3 sequences, 25% to 30% of which appear only once. Source material: blood. The source is a woman in her 70s in good health.

This chain joins TRBV6-6 and TRBJ1-2; no definite D call. Germline V gene lookup returns CDR1 MNHNY and CDR2 SVGAGI (reference sequence). Between the trimmed V and J ends, which lost 1 base and 9 bases, there was a span of 12 bases. The CDR3 length is 13 residues. The CDR3 DNA is TGTGCCAGCAGTTACTTCAGGTCAGAACGCTACACCTTC. Protein product: CASSYFRSERYTF.

A few counts support this clonotype. V gene TRBV29-1 combines with J gene TRBJ2-5; no clear D. This CDR3 comprises 12 residues. Germline V gives CDR1 SQVTM, CDR2 ANQGSEA. V gave up 7 bases and J gave up 1 base, with 10 bases separating them. The CDR3 DNA reads TGCAGCGCTAAAAGCAGCCAAGAGACCCAGTACTTC. Its translation is CSAKSSQETQYF.

This clonotype has more than one count but fewer than ten. At one end, the junction sequence differs from germline, possibly due to a read error. The gene calls are TRBV6-5 and TRBJ2-5, with 10 bases identical to TRBD2. CDR1 is MNHEY and CDR2 is SVGAGI in the germline V gene. The CDR3 runs 15 residues. For the CDR3, the DNA is TGTGCCAGCAGCCCTAGCGGGGGAAAGCAAGAGACCCGGTACTTC. It translates to CASSPSGGKQETRYF.

This clonotype turned up a few times. This chain joins TRBV28 and TRBJ2-7; 8 bases agree with TRBD1. The CDR3 totals 14 residues. Germline CDR1 reads MDHEN; CDR2 reads SYDVKM. The V and J ends lost 2 bases and 7 bases, in that order; junction bases with no gene match: 7. This CDR3 reads CASSLGQRQGEQYF. CDR3 bases: TGTGCCAGCAGTTTAGGACAGAGACAGGGGGAGCAGTACTTC.

The chain joins TRBV10-3 to TRBJ1-4; TRBD1 is a possible D gene (6 bases). The CDR3 sequence is 15 residues long. Germline V gene lookup returns CDR1 ENHRY and CDR2 SYGVKD. V was trimmed by 6 bases and J by 8 bases, leaving 19 bases between them. The CDR3 DNA reads TGTGCCATCAGCGGCGGACAGAACGGGGACGAAAAACTGTTTTTT. It encodes CAISGGQNGDEKLFF.

This clonotype was found a few times. V gene TRBV6-1 combines with J gene TRBJ2-3, with TRBD2 matching over 10 bases. Germline V gives CDR1 MNHNS, CDR2 SASEGT. The length of the CDR3 is 16 residues. V lost 6 bases to trimming and J lost 1 base; unmatched junction nucleotides: 7. The CDR3 spells CASRPLAGARTDTQYF. In DNA form, the CDR3 reads TGTGCCAGCAGGCCCCTAGCGGGAGCCCGCACAGATACGCAGTATTTT.

This clonotype turned up a few times. This chain uses TRBV20-1 with TRBJ2-7; D uncertain. The CDR3 covers 13 residues. The V gene lost 5 bases and the J gene lost 6 bases, with 17 bases spanning the gap. The germline V gene has CDR1 DFQATT and CDR2 SNEGSKA (reference sequence). The DNA for the CDR3 is TGCAGTGCTGACCCTGAGGCGCGTCCCGAGCAGTACTTC. The encoded protein is CSADPEARPEQYF.

The chain links TRBV20-1 to TRBJ2-3, with 12 bases identical to TRBD2. Looked up from germline, CDR1 is DFQATT and CDR2 is SNEGSKA (reference sequence). With 2 bases clipped from V and 2 bases from J, the junction kept 8 bases outside the gene matches. The CDR3 is made up of 17 amino acids. CDR3 sequence reads: CSARQRTSGASTDTQYF. The CDR3, as DNA: TGCAGTGCTAGACAGCGGACTAGCGGGGCCTCCACAGATACGCAGTATTTT.

This clonotype was counted a few times. The chain couples TRBV20-1 to TRBJ1-2, with D uncertain. The CDR3 runs 13 residues. Germline V gene sequence: CDR1 DFQATT, CDR2 SNEGSKA (reference sequence). The CDR3 region is CSAPIEDNYGYTF. For the CDR3, the DNA is TGCAGCGCCCCTATAGAAGATAACTATGGCTACACCTTC.

This clonotype was counted only a few times. A much bigger clone sits one base away, suggesting this may be a read error. This rearrangement joins TRBV29-1 to TRBJ2-5; perhaps TRBD1 as D (6 bases). The CDR3 is 13 residues long. Germline V CDR1 and CDR2: SQVTM, ANQGSEA. CDR3: CSQGQGLGETQHF. CDR3 coding DNA: TGCAGCCAGGGGCAGGGCTTAGGAGAGACCCAGCACTTC.

This clonotype is a singleton in its sample. V gene TRBV20-1 combines with J gene TRBJ2-5; TRBD1 or TRBD2 may be the D gene (7 bases each). The CDR3 has 14 residues. V lost 5 bases, J lost 1 base, and 14 bases lay in between. Germline assignment: CDR1 DFQATT and CDR2 SNEGSKA (reference sequence). The CDR3 DNA sequence: TGCAGTGCTGACAGGGAGGGAGGCCAAGAGACCCAGTACTTC. This translates into CSADREGGQETQYF.

This chain joins TRBV10-3 and TRBJ2-1; D might be TRBD1 (6 bases). Germline CDR1 is ENHRY and CDR2 is SYGVKD. V dropped 6 bases and J dropped 6 bases, with 12 bases sitting between them. The CDR3 consists of 13 residues. DNA of the CDR3: TGTGCCATCAGCCGGGACACAGCCAATGAGCAGTTCTTC. The encoded protein is CAISRDTANEQFF.

This chain links TRBV7-6 with TRBJ2-6; no definite D call. Germline assignment: CDR1 SGHVS and CDR2 FNYEAQ. Trimming removed 1 base at V and 0 bases at J, with 7 bases between. This CDR3 spans 16 amino acids. The CDR3 sequence: CASSLGSNSGANVLTF. Written as DNA, the CDR3 is TGTGCCAGCAGCTTAGGGTCTAACTCTGGGGCCAACGTCCTGACTTTC.

This rearrangement joins TRBV28 to TRBJ1-2; TRBD1 aligns across 8 bases. The CDR3 runs 15 residues. Germline trimming cut 1 base from V and 4 bases from J; bases unmatched to any gene: 5. Germline V lookup: CDR1 MDHEN, CDR2 SYDVKM. CDR3 nucleotides: TGTGCCAGCAGTTTATCGGGGACAGGACTCTATGGCTACACCTTC. Residues: CASSLSGTGLYGYTF.

This clonotype was counted only a few times. The V and J genes are TRBV10-3 and TRBJ2-5; D is perhaps TRBD2 (5 bases). The DNA end favors TRBJ2-1, so the J call may be wrong. Germline CDR1 and CDR2: ENHRY and SYGVKD. CDR3 length: 16 amino acids. The CDR3 DNA follows: TGTGCCACCATGAGAACCTCGGACGCGTCGGGGAATGAGCAGTTCTTC. Amino acid sequence: CATMRTSDASGNEQFF.